This TCR beta chain appears in the sequencing data of a study of spatial heterogeneity in lung cancer. About the study: There were, on average, more than 8.5 raw-read appearances for each unique TCR and UMI combination.

The V end was cut by 6 bases, the J end by 8 bases, with 16 bases between. This CDR3 contains 13 residues. Germline CDR1 is SNHLY and CDR2 is FYNNEI. TCRdb fed the 5' RACE reads into MiXCR, producing one record per CDR3 protein. The profile shows approximately 81,000 distinct CDR3 sequences, over 10% of them singletons. This clonotype was picked up many times. Antigen unknown. Study findings and constraints: Ubiquitous expanded tumor TCRs were seen in blood more at resection than at follow-up.

Sample time point: sample taken at primary tumor resection. Without sorting, whole RNA was sequenced from tumor, nontumor lung or frozen PBMC. The donor population consisted of some 70 patients with untreated, early-stage non-small cell lung cancer. The input for sequencing was PBMCs, taken at surgery. The gene calls are TRBV2 and TRBJ1-2, with D possibly being TRBD1 (5 bases). This clonotype was sampled from a male donor with early-stage non-small cell lung cancer. CDR3 sequence (DNA): TGTGCCAGCAGGACCCCCCCGGGGGGAGGCTACACCTTC. Its translation: CASRTPPGGGYTF.